The sample holds a few counts of the clone carrying this T cell receptor (beta chain). The antigen remains unidentified. This specimen belongs to a study of beta chain features in type 1 diabetes. Study outcomes and limitations: Whatever favoring of shorter templates PCR might show would apply equally to patients and controls.

Investigators reverse transcribed all isolated RNA, so they sequenced expressed TCRB transcripts. Here immunoSEQ multiplex PCR was the method, and the copy in TCRdb shows in-frame clones only, minus some. This sample has over 700,000 clones, with about 17% found just once. Per germline, CDR1 MNHEY and CDR2 SMNVEV (reference sequence). This CDR3 contains 16 residues. Trimming took 5 bases from V and 0 from J; bases not matched to a gene: 4. This sequence originates from a woman between 18 and 29 years old in good health. The chain links TRBV27 to TRBJ2-1; 10 bases agree with TRBD2. Sequencing was done on a sample of naive CD4+ T cells from blood. CDR3: CASSGSGRSSYNEQFF. In nucleotides, the CDR3 is TGTGCCAGCAGTGGTAGCGGGAGGAGCTCCTACAATGAGCAGTTCTTC.